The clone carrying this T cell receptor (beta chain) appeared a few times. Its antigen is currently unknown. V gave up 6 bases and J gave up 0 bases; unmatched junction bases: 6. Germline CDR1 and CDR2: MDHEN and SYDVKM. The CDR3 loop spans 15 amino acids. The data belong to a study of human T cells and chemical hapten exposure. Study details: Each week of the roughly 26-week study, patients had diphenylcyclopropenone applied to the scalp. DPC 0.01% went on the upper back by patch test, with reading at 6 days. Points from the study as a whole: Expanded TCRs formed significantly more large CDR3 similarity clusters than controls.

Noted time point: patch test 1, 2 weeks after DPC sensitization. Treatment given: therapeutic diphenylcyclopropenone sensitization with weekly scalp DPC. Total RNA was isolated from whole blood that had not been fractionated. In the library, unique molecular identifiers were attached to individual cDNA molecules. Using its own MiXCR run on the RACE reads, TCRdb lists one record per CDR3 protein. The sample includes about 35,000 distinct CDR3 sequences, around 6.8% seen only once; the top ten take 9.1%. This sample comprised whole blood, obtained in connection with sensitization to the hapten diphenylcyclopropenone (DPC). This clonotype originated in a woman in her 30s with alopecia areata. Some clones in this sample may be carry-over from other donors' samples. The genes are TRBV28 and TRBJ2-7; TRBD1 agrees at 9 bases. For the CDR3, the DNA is TGTGCCAGCAGGGGACAGGGCAACCCCTCCTACGAGCAGTACTTC. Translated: CASRGQGNPSYEQYF.